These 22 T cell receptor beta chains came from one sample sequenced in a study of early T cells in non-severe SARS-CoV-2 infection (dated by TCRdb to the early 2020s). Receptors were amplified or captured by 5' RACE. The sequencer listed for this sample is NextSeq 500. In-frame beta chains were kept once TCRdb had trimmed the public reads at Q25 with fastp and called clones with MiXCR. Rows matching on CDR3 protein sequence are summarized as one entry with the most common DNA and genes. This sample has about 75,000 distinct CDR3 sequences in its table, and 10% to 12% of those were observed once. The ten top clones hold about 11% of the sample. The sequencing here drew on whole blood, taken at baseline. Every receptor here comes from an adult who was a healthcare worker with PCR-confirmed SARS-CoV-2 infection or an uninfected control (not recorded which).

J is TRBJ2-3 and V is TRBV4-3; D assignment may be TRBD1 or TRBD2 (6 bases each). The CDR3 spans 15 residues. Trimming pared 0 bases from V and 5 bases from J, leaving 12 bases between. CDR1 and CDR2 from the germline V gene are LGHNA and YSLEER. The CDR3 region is CASSQDRGVVDTQYF. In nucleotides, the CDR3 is TGCGCCAGCAGCCAAGATAGGGGGGTTGTAGATACGCAGTATTTT.

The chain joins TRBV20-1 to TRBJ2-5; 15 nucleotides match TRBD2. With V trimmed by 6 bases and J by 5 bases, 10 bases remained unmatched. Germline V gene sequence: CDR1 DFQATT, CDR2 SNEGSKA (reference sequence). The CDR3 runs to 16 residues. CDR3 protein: CSAEGLAGGSGETQYF. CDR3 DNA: TGCAGTGCGGAAGGACTAGCGGGGGGGTCCGGCGAGACCCAGTACTTC.

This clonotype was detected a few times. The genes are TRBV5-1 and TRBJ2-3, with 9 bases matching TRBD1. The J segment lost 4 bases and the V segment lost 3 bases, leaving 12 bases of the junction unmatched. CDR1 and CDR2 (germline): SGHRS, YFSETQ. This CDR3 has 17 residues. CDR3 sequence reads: CASSSGTGNRWADTQYF. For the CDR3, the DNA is TGCGCCAGCAGCTCCGGGACAGGGAATCGTTGGGCAGATACGCAGTATTTT.

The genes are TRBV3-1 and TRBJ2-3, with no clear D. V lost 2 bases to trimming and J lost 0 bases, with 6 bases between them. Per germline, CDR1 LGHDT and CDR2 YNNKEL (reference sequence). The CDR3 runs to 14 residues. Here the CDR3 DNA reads TGTGCCAGCAGCCAATTTCAGAGCACAGATACGCAGTATTTT. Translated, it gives CASSQFQSTDTQYF.

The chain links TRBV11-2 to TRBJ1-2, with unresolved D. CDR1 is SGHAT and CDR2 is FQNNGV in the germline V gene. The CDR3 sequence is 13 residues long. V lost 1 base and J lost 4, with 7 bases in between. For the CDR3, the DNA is TGTGCCAGCAGCTTAGTCGGAGCCTATGGCTACACCTTC. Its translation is CASSLVGAYGYTF.

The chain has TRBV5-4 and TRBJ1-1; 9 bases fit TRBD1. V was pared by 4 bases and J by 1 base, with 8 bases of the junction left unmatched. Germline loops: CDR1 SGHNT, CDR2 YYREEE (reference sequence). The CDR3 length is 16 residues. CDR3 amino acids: CASSLGQGQWNTEAFF. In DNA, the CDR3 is TGTGCCAGCAGCCTGGGACAGGGTCAATGGAACACTGAAGCTTTCTTT.

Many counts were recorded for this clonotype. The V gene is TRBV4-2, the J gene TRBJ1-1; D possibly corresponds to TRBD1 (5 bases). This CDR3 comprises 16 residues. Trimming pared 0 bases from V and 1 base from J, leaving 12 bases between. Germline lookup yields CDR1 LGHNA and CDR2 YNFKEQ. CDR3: CASSQDPPGTNTEAFF. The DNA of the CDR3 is TGTGCCAGCAGCCAAGATCCGCCAGGGACGAACACTGAAGCTTTCTTT.

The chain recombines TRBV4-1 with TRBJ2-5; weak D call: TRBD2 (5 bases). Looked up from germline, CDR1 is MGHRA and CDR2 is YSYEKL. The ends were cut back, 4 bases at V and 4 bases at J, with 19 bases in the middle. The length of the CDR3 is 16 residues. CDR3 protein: CASSPQDSVMRETQYF. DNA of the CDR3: TGCGCCAGCAGCCCCCAGGACTCGGTAATGCGAGAGACCCAGTACTTC.

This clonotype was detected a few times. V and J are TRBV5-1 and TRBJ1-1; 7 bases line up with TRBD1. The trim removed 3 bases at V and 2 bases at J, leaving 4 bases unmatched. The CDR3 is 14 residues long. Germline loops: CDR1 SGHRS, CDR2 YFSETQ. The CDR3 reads CASSSQGSNTEAFF. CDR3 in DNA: TGCGCCAGCAGCTCACAGGGGTCAAACACTGAAGCTTTCTTT.

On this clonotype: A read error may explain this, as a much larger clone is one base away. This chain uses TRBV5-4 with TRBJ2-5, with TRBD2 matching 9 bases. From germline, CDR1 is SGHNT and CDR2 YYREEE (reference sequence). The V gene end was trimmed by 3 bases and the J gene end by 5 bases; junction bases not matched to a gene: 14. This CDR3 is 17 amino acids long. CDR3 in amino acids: CASSSGGMAGGLETQYF. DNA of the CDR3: TGTGCCAGCAGCTCCGGTGGGATGGCGGGGGGGCTTGAGACCCAGTACTTC.

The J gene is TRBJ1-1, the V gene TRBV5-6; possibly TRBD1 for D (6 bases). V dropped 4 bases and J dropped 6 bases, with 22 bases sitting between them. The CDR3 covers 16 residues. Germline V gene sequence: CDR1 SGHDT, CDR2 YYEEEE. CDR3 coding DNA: TGTGCCAGCAGCCCGTACATAGGGGGAGGACGGGCTGAAGCTTTCTTT. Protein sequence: CASSPYIGGGRAEAFF.

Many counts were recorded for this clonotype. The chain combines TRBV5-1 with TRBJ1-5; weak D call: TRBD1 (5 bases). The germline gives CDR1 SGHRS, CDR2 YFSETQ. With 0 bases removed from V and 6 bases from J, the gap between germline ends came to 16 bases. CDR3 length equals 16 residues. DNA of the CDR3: TGCGCCAGCAGCTTGGTCCCCGCAGGTGGGGGTCAGCCCCAGCATTTT. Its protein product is CASSLVPAGGGQPQHF.

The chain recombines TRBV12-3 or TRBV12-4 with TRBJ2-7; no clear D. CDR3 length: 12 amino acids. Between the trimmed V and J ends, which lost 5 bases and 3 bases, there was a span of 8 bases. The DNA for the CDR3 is TGTGCCAGCAGTACAGAGCTCTACGAGCAGTACTTC. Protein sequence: CASSTELYEQYF.

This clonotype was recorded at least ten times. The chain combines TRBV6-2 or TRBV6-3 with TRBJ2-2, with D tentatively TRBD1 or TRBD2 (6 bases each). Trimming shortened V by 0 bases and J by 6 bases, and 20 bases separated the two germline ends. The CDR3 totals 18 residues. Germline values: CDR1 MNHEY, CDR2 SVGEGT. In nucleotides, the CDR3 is TGTGCCAGCAGTTACTCACCCTCCCGCAGGGGAGGTGCCGGGGAGCTGTTTTTT. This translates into CASSYSPSRRGGAGELFF.

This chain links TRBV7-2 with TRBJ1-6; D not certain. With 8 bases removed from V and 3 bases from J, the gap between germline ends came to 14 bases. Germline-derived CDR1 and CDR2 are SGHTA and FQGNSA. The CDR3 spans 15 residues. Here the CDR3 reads CASSPRTGYNSPLHF. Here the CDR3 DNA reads TGTGCCAGCTCCCCACGAACCGGCTATAATTCACCCCTCCACTTT.

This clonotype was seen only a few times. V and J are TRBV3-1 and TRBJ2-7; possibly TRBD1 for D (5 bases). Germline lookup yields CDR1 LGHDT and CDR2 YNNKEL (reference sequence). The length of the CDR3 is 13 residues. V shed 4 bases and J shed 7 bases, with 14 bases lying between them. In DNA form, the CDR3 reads TGTGCCAGCAGCCGAGACATAGCAGGGGAGCAGTACTTC. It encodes CASSRDIAGEQYF.

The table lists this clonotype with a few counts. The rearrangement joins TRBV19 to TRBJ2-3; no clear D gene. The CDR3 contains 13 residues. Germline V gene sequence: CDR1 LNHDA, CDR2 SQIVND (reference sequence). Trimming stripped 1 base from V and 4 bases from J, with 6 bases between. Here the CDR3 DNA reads TGTGCCAGTAGTATAGTCGGTTCAGATACGCAGTATTTT. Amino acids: CASSIVGSDTQYF.

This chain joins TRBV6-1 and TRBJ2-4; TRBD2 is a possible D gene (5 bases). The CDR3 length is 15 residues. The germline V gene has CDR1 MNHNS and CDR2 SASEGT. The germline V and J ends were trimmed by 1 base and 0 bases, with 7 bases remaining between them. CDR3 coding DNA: TGTGCCAGCAGTGAAGTAGGACTAGCCAAAAACATTCAGTACTTC. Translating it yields CASSEVGLAKNIQYF.

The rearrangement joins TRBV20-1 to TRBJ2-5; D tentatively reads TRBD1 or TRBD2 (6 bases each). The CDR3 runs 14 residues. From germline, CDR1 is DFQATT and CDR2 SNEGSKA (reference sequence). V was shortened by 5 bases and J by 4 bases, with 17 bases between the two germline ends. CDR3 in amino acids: CSAGFRGAAETQYF. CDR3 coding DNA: TGCAGTGCTGGCTTTAGGGGGGCGGCAGAGACCCAGTACTTC.

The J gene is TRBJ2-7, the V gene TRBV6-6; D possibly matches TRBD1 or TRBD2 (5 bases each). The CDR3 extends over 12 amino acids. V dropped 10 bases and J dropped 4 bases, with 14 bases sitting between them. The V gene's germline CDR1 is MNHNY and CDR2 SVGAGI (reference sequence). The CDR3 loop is CATYTGGYEQYF. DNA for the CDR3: TGTGCCACCTACACTGGGGGTTACGAGCAGTACTTC.

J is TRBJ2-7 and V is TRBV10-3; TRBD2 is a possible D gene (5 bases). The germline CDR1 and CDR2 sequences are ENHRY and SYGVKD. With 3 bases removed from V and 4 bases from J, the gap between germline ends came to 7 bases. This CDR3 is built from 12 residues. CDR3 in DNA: TGTGCCATCAGTGAACGGGAATACGAGCAGTACTTC. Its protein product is CAISEREYEQYF.

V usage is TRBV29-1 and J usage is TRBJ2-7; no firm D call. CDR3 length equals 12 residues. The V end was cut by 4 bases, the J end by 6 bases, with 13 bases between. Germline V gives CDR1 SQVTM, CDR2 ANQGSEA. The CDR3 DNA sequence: TGCAGCGTTGGGGTCAGCGACCTCGAGCAGTACTTC. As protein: CSVGVSDLEQYF.